One and the same sample provided the 31 T cell receptor beta chains below, sequenced in a study of T cell responses to AZD1222 COVID-19 vaccine. Measured with immunoSEQ multiplex PCR; TCRdb has only the in-frame clones, and not every one. The top ten clones hold roughly 7.1% of a sample with more than 90,000 clones, about 89% of them seen once. This specimen was peripheral blood, taken 28 days after the second AZD1222 dose. The receptors were sampled from an adult who received the AZD1222 COVID-19 vaccine.

The V gene is TRBV7-2, the J gene TRBJ2-5; 7 nucleotides match TRBD1. The CDR3 is 13 amino acids. V was pared by 5 bases and J by 2 bases, with 2 bases of the junction left unmatched. The germline V gene has CDR1 SGHTA and CDR2 FQGNSA. The CDR3 is CASSRGQQETQYF. The CDR3 DNA is TGTGCCAGCAGCCGGGGACAGCAAGAGACCCAGTACTTC.

Of note for this clone: One junction end does not reproduce the germline sequence, and a read error may be involved. V is TRBV7-8 and J is TRBJ1-2; the match to TRBD1 covers 8 bases. The CDR3 is 12 residues long. CDR1 is SGHVS and CDR2 is FQNEAQ in the germline V gene. The CDR3 nucleotides read TGTGCCAGCAGCTTAGACAGGGGGTCGAAGGCCTTC. Protein product: CASSLDRGSKAF. The entire variable domain, with the rest obtained from reference TRBV7-8 and TRBJ1-2, is as follows: GAGVSQSPRYKVAKRGQDVALRCDPISGHVSLFWYQQALGQGPEFLTYFQNEAQLDKSGLPSDRFFAERPEGSVSTLKIQRTQQEDSAVYLCASSLDRGSKAFGSGTRLTVV.

Only one count was recorded for this clone. The chain is built from TRBV5-1 and TRBJ1-3; 9 bases line up with TRBD1. CDR1 SGHRS and CDR2 YFSETQ come from the germline V gene. The CDR3 length is 18 residues. V gave up 0 bases and J gave up 0 bases; unmatched junction bases: 7. The CDR3 nucleotides read TGCGCCAGCAGCTTGGGTCCGGGACAGGGCATCTCTGGAAACACCATATATTTT. Translated, it gives CASSLGPGQGISGNTIYF.

The chain has TRBV29-1 and TRBJ1-2; D perhaps matches TRBD1 (5 bases). CDR3 size: 13 residues. Germline loops: CDR1 SQVTM, CDR2 ANQGSEA. The germline V and J ends were trimmed by 5 bases and 6 bases, with 16 bases remaining between them. CDR3 coding DNA: TGCAGCGTTACCCCCCCGACAGAAAATGGCTACACCTTC. Protein product: CSVTPPTENGYTF. Full variable domain (rest looked up from reference TRBV29-1 and TRBJ1-2): SAVISQKPSRDICQRGTSLTIQCQVDSQVTMMFWYRQQPGQSLTLIATANQGSEATYESGFVIDKFPISRPNLTFSTLTVSNMSPEDSSIYLCSVTPPTENGYTFGSGTRLTVV.

The chain employs TRBV10-3 and TRBJ2-3; D may correspond to TRBD1 or TRBD2 (5 bases each). Germline V lookup: CDR1 ENHRY, CDR2 SYGVKD. Trimming took 3 bases from V and 1 from J, leaving 8 bases between them. The CDR3 sequence is 14 residues long. The CDR3 sequence: CAISDLGGTDTQYF. Here the CDR3 DNA reads TGTGCCATCAGTGATTTGGGGGGCACAGATACGCAGTATTTT.

This chain connects TRBV4-3 to TRBJ2-7; 9 nucleotides agree with TRBD1. The CDR3 extends over 16 amino acids. Germline lookup yields CDR1 LGHNA and CDR2 YSLEER. V lost 1 base and J lost 3; bases outside the gene matches: 7. DNA of the CDR3: TGCGCCAGCAGCCAAGGGACAGGGGTGGAAATCTACGAGCAGTACTTC. Its protein is CASSQGTGVEIYEQYF.

The chain carries TRBV5-4 and TRBJ2-1; D might be TRBD1 or TRBD2, each matching 5 bases. This CDR3 is 15 amino acids long. Trimming left V 4 bases short and J 4 bases short, with 15 bases between. Germline values: CDR1 SGHNT, CDR2 YYREEE (reference sequence). CDR3 nucleotides: TGTGCCAGCAGCACCCGGGACGGTCATTACAATGAGCAGTTCTTC. Its translation is CASSTRDGHYNEQFF.

The chain has TRBV27 and TRBJ1-2; D is perhaps TRBD1 (5 bases). The CDR3 is made up of 13 amino acids. Trimming removed 6 bases from V and 6 bases from J, with 14 bases in between. The V gene's germline CDR1 is MNHEY and CDR2 SMNVEV (reference sequence). Written as DNA, the CDR3 is TGTGCCAGCAGCTTACCAGGAGGGGATGGCTACACCTTC. Translation: CASSLPGGDGYTF.

The chain has TRBV24-1 and TRBJ2-2, with TRBD2 matching 7 bases. The junction had 7 bases not matched to a gene; V was cut back by 4 bases and J by 0 bases. The germline CDR1 and CDR2 sequences are KGHDR and SFDVKD. CDR3 length: 17 amino acids. The CDR3 protein is CATSDPLSGANTGELFF. Written as DNA, the CDR3 is TGTGCCACCAGTGACCCCCTGAGCGGGGCGAACACCGGGGAGCTGTTTTTT.

The chain links TRBV7-2 to TRBJ1-1; D unresolved. In germline, CDR1 is SGHTA, CDR2 FQGNSA. There are 14 residues in the CDR3. V lost 2 bases and J lost 0, with 7 bases in between. The CDR3 reads CASSLLQLNTEAFF. As DNA, the CDR3 is TGTGCCAGCAGCTTACTACAATTGAACACTGAAGCTTTCTTT.

The CDR3 loop is CASSGQGLKNIQYF. The DNA of the CDR3 is TGTGCCAGCAGTGGACAAGGCCTAAAAAACATTCAGTACTTC. The chain carries TRBV2 and TRBJ2-4; no clear D gene. Trimming cost V 4 bases and J 4 bases, with 11 bases left between them. Germline-derived CDR1 and CDR2 are SNHLY and FYNNEI. The length of the CDR3 is 14 residues. The full variable domain, with the rest looked up from reference TRBV2 and TRBJ2-4, is EPEVTQTPSHQVTQMGQEVILRCVPISNHLYFYWYRQILGQKVEFLVSFYNNEISEKSEIFDDQFSVERPDGSNFTLKIRSTKLEDSAMYFCASSGQGLKNIQYFGAGTRLSVL.

The chain has TRBV7-2 and TRBJ2-2, with 9 nucleotides matching TRBD1. The CDR3 loop spans 15 amino acids. V lost 4 bases and J lost 2; bases outside the gene matches: 2. Germline lookup yields CDR1 SGHTA and CDR2 FQGNSA. CDR3 region: CASSSGQGNTGELFF. The CDR3 region has the DNA TGTGCCAGCAGCTCGGGACAGGGTAACACCGGGGAGCTGTTTTTT.

The chain is built from TRBV5-6 and TRBJ2-3; 9 nucleotides align to TRBD1. With V trimmed by 2 bases and J by 6 bases, 7 bases remained unmatched. CDR1 and CDR2 (germline): SGHDT, YYEEEE. CDR3 size: 15 residues. The CDR3 DNA is TGTGCCAGCAGCTTCTCCGGGACAGGGCACGATACGCAGTATTTT. Encoded protein: CASSFSGTGHDTQYF.

In the case of this clone: The sample has other DNA sequences that encode this CDR3 too. The rearrangement links TRBV9 to TRBJ2-6, with 10 nucleotides matching TRBD1. Germline loops: CDR1 SGDLS, CDR2 YYNGEE. Unmatched junction bases numbered 8, after V lost 3 bases and J lost 2 bases. This CDR3 is built from 18 residues. The CDR3 DNA follows: TGTGCCAGCAGCGCACCCGGGACAGGGGTGACTGGGGCCAACGTCCTGACTTTC. Translation: CASSAPGTGVTGANVLTF.

This rearrangement joins TRBV6-2 or TRBV6-3 to TRBJ2-7; D not certain. The CDR3 covers 12 residues. V was shortened by 3 bases and J by 4 bases, with 7 bases between the two germline ends. The V gene's germline CDR1 is MNHEY and CDR2 SVGEGT. The CDR3 region has the DNA TGTGCCAGCAGTTATCACGTATACGAGCAGTACTTC. Translated: CASSYHVYEQYF.

The V call is TRBV5-1, the J call TRBJ2-7; 8 positions match TRBD1. Unmatched junction bases numbered 9, after V lost 4 bases and J lost 0 bases. This CDR3 comprises 16 residues. In germline, CDR1 is SGHRS, CDR2 YFSETQ. The CDR3 loop is CASSPTPGTGSYEQYF. The CDR3, as DNA: TGCGCCAGCAGCCCGACCCCCGGGACAGGCTCCTACGAGCAGTACTTC.

The chain joins TRBV29-1 to TRBJ2-1; 7 positions agree with TRBD2. The CDR3 length is 14 residues. Per the germline V gene, CDR1 is SQVTM and CDR2 is ANQGSEA. The trim removed 2 bases at V and 2 bases at J, leaving 3 bases unmatched. CDR3 amino acids: CSVELADTYNEQFF. The CDR3 DNA reads TGCAGCGTTGAACTAGCGGACACCTACAATGAGCAGTTCTTC.

The V gene is TRBV19, the J gene TRBJ2-7; 7 bases fit TRBD1. With 2 bases clipped from V and 3 bases from J, the junction kept 7 bases outside the gene matches. The CDR3 spans 15 residues. Germline V CDR1 and CDR2: LNHDA, SQIVND (reference sequence). The DNA of the CDR3 is TGTGCCAGTAGTATATCCCCCCGGGACAGCTACGAGCAGTACTTC. Protein: CASSISPRDSYEQYF.

A single count supports this clone. V is TRBV3-1 (or the pseudogene TRBV3-2) and J is TRBJ1-3, with D uncertain. The germline V gene has CDR1 LGHDT and CDR2 YNNKEL (reference sequence). The ends were cut back, 1 base at V and 4 bases at J, with 11 bases in the middle. The CDR3 covers 15 residues. CDR3 region: CASSQVPGFGNTIYF. The CDR3 DNA sequence: TGTGCCAGCAGCCAAGTACCGGGGTTCGGAAACACCATATATTTT.

The CDR3: CSVGRGYGYTF. DNA of the CDR3: TGCAGCGTTGGAAGGGGATATGGCTACACCTTC. The chain has TRBV29-1 and TRBJ1-2, with D perhaps matching TRBD1 (5 bases). The CDR3 covers 11 residues. Germline assignment: CDR1 SQVTM and CDR2 ANQGSEA. V was pared by 4 bases and J by 5 bases, with 8 bases between.

The J gene is TRBJ2-7, the V gene TRBV7-3; D is perhaps TRBD2 (6 bases). The CDR3 extends over 14 amino acids. Germline V lookup: CDR1 SGHTA, CDR2 FQGTGA. Trimming stripped 2 bases from V and 6 bases from J, with 14 bases between. The CDR3 bases are TGTGCCAGCAGCTTATCAGGACCCGGGGGCGAGCAGTACTTC. Protein product: CASSLSGPGGEQYF.

The chain recombines TRBV19 with TRBJ2-5, with D possibly being TRBD1 (5 bases). Germline V gene data show CDR1 as LNHDA and CDR2 as SQIVND (reference sequence). V was pared by 3 bases and J by 9 bases, with 11 bases between. The CDR3 has 12 amino acids. CDR3 residues: CASSIGREPQYF. The CDR3 DNA sequence: TGTGCCAGTAGTATCGGCAGGGAACCCCAGTACTTC. Looking up the rest from reference TRBV19 and TRBJ2-5 gives the full variable domain: DGGITQSPKYLFRKEGQNVTLSCEQNLNHDAMYWYRQDPGQGLRLIYYSQIVNDFQKGDIAEGYSVSREKKESFPLTVTSAQKNPTAFYLCASSIGREPQYFGPGTRLLVL.

V gene TRBV4-3 combines with J gene TRBJ2-6, with 10 bases matching TRBD2. There are 17 residues in the CDR3. The V and J ends lost 4 bases and 2 bases, in that order; junction bases with no gene match: 5. CDR1 and CDR2 (germline): LGHNA, YSLEER. CDR3 bases: TGCGCCAGCAGCCGAATAGCGGGAGGAGCTGGGGCCAACGTCCTGACTTTC. Its protein is CASSRIAGGAGANVLTF.

The gene calls are TRBV10-1 and TRBJ2-6, with TRBD1 matching over 7 bases. V was pared by 6 bases and J by 0 bases, with 2 bases of the junction left unmatched. The germline V gene encodes CDR1 WNHNN and CDR2 SYGVQD (reference sequence). The CDR3 runs to 15 residues. CDR3: CASRDRSSGANVLTF. As DNA, the CDR3 is TGCGCCAGCAGGGACAGGAGCTCTGGGGCCAACGTCCTGACTTTC.

V gene TRBV5-4 combines with J gene TRBJ2-1; 8 positions match TRBD1. CDR1 is SGHNT and CDR2 is YYREEE in the germline V gene (reference sequence). Trimming cost V 3 bases and J 6 bases; bases outside gene matches: 8. The CDR3 runs 15 residues. This chain's CDR3 is CASSSRDRRSNEQFF. The CDR3, as DNA: TGTGCCAGCAGCTCCAGGGACAGGAGGAGCAATGAGCAGTTCTTC. Combining the CDR3 with reference TRBV5-4 and TRBJ2-1 gives the whole variable domain ETGVTQSPTHLIKTRGQQVTLRCSSQSGHNTVSWYQQALGQGPQFIFQYYREEENGRGNFPPRFSGLQFPNYSSELNVNALELDDSALYLCASSSRDRRSNEQFFGPGTRLTVL.

The V gene is TRBV5-1, the J gene TRBJ1-1; D gene uncertain. The CDR3 runs 13 residues. V lost 1 base and J 4 bases, leaving 8 bases between the germline ends. Germline CDR1 is SGHRS and CDR2 is YFSETQ. CDR3 loop: CASSLWGGTEAFF. In nucleotides, the CDR3 is TGCGCCAGCAGCTTGTGGGGAGGCACTGAAGCTTTCTTT.

The chain uses TRBV7-9 and TRBJ2-7, with D hard to call. The ends were cut back, 7 bases at V and 2 bases at J, with 9 bases in the middle. From germline, CDR1 is SEHNR and CDR2 FQNEAQ (reference sequence). The CDR3 consists of 12 residues. DNA for the CDR3: TGTGCCAGCACGGGCGAGACCTACGAGCAGTACTTC. It codes for CASTGETYEQYF.

The chain uses TRBV19 and TRBJ2-7; D might be TRBD2 (6 bases). The germline V gene encodes CDR1 LNHDA and CDR2 SQIVND (reference sequence). This CDR3 comprises 13 residues. Trimming took 5 bases from V and 4 from J, leaving 12 bases between them. The CDR3 region has the DNA TGTGCCAGTAGTGCGGGGTACGGATACGAGCAGTACTTC. This encodes CASSAGYGYEQYF.

The CDR3 DNA reads TGTGCCAGCAGTTGGACAGGCTCGTCACCCCTCCACTTT. Residues: CASSWTGSSPLHF. The chain links TRBV25-1 to TRBJ1-6; 7 bases agree with TRBD1. The CDR3 has 13 residues. Trimming at V came to 5 bases and at J to 10 bases, leaving 5 bases not matched to a gene. Germline V gives CDR1 MGHDK, CDR2 SYGVNS.

Here the CDR3 reads CASSVEDGELFF. The CDR3 DNA is TGTGCCAGCAGCGTAGAAGACGGGGAGCTGTTTTTT. V usage is TRBV3-1 (or the pseudogene TRBV3-2) and J usage is TRBJ2-2, with D hard to call. V lost 5 bases to trimming and J lost 7 bases, with 8 bases between them. This CDR3 contains 12 residues. Per the germline V gene, CDR1 is LGHDT and CDR2 is YNNKEL (reference sequence).

The V call is TRBV5-6, the J call TRBJ1-1, with D uncertain. Germline V gives CDR1 SGHDT, CDR2 YYEEEE. V dropped 4 bases and J dropped 1 base, with 5 bases sitting between them. The CDR3 has 12 amino acids. CDR3 sequence reads: CASSPGNTEAFF. CDR3 sequence (DNA): TGTGCCAGCAGCCCTGGGAACACTGAAGCTTTCTTT.